This T cell receptor (beta chain) appears in the sequencing data of a study of cytomegalovirus exposure and HLA in healthy donors. Per germline, CDR1 SQVTM and CDR2 ANQGSEA. Trimming at V came to 4 bases and at J to 0 bases, leaving 7 bases not matched to a gene. The CDR3 sequence is 15 residues long. Assay: immunoSEQ multiplex PCR; the TCRdb copy retains only in-frame clones and omits some. Of 180,000 or so clones listed, about 89% are singletons. The receptor comes from a man aged 30 to 45 in good health and CMV-seropositive. Sequencing was done on a sample of PBMCs. This chain uses TRBV29-1 with TRBJ2-7; 9 nucleotides align to TRBD1. CDR3 sequence: CSVAGTGISSYEQYF. DNA of the CDR3: TGCAGCGTTGCCGGGACAGGGATCTCCTCCTACGAGCAGTACTTC.